This T cell receptor beta chain derives from a study of cytomegalovirus exposure and HLA in healthy donors. Looked up from germline, CDR1 is MNHEY and CDR2 is SVGAGI. The CDR3 length is 14 residues. The V and J ends lost 6 bases and 3 bases respectively, with 12 bases between them. Primers: 60 Vbeta forward and 13 Jbeta reverse. This table comes from immunoSEQ multiplex PCR, and its TCRdb copy is limited to in-frame clones, with some not included. The sample shows roughly 110,000 clones, approximately 70% of them seen only once. Overall study results and limits: Data from an earlier analysis indicated that most TCR beta V segments were productive either about 87% or about 30% of the time. A later analysis found TCR association rates differed by HLA locus, highest for DRB1 and lowest for HLA-C. An Asian-associated ancestry cluster reportedly showed fewer N-insertions than the approximately 600-donor mean in a later analysis.

Turning to this clone: What it recognizes is unknown.

The source material was PBMCs. This sequence was found in a man aged 30-40 years in good health and CMV-seropositive. J is TRBJ1-5 and V is TRBV6-5; D is unresolved. CDR3 region: CASSPPGYNQPQHF. Written as DNA, the CDR3 is TGTGCCAGCAGCCCGCCGGGGTACAATCAGCCCCAGCATTTT.